The sequence of this T cell receptor (beta chain) was determined in a study of shared clonotypes between healthy human individuals. The wider study: A donor's plate count was three for CD4 naive and three for CD4 memory; CD8 naive had two and CD8 memory one.

Findings of the study overall: A handful of donors held about 5.1% of naive CD4 clonotypes in common.

The V and J ends lost 2 bases and 2 bases respectively, with 13 bases between them. Per germline, CDR1 SGHVS and CDR2 FQNEAQ. The CDR3 sequence is 17 residues long. This table comes from immunoSEQ multiplex PCR, and its TCRdb copy is limited to in-frame clones, with some not included. The sample gives a few million clones, about 92% of which show up once; around 0.15% is in the top ten. In the case of this clone: Antigen: not known.

The TCR was taken from a man aged 18 to 35 in good health. The J gene is TRBJ2-6, the V gene TRBV7-8; D uncertain. The sequencing sample was made of naive CD4+ T cells sorted from blood. The subset: CD45RA+ positively selected. As DNA, the CDR3 is TGTGCCAGCAGCTTACAGGTTTCCACAGCTGGGGCCAACGTCCTGACTTTC. This encodes CASSLQVSTAGANVLTF.